These 7 T cell receptor beta chains originate from one sample sequenced in a study of response to subunit inactivated influenza vaccine. TCRdb recomputed calls from the RT-PCR reads with MiXCR, one row per CDR3 protein. The repertoire has about 180,000 distinct CDR3 sequences, about 9.3% of them found once; the top ten carry roughly 11%. The input for sequencing was non-naive T cells sorted from PBMCs, taken on the day of vaccination. The source of these receptors is a man in his forties or fifties who received an inactivated influenza vaccine.

CDR3 sequence (DNA): TGTGCCAGCAGTCCTCCGGGACTAGCGCAAGAGACCCAGTACTTC. This translates into CASSPPGLAQETQYF. The rearrangement uses TRBV6-1 and TRBJ2-5; 10 nucleotides match TRBD2. V lost 5 bases and J lost 2; bases outside the gene matches: 5. CDR1 and CDR2 from the germline V gene are MNHNS and SASEGT. The CDR3 spans 15 residues.

The chain combines TRBV6-1 with TRBJ1-2, with 8 bases aligning to TRBD1. Germline V lookup: CDR1 MNHNS, CDR2 SASEGT. There are 14 residues in the CDR3. The V segment lost 11 bases and the J segment 5 bases; nucleotides outside the gene matches: 13. CDR3 bases: TGTGCCGCCAGGGGGCGCGGGGATAATTATGGCTACACCTTC. Translating it yields CAARGRGDNYGYTF.

The chain joins TRBV20-1 to TRBJ2-1, with 15 bases fitting TRBD2. The length of the CDR3 is 17 residues. Germline V gene lookup returns CDR1 DFQATT and CDR2 SNEGSKA (reference sequence). The trim removed 4 bases at V and 7 bases at J, leaving 11 bases unmatched. DNA for the CDR3: TGCAGTGCTACCCCGCCAGGACTAGCGGGAGGGATGAATGAGCAGTTCTTC. Translated: CSATPPGLAGGMNEQFF.

This clonotype has a handful of counts. The rearrangement joins TRBV2 to TRBJ1-2; D perhaps matches TRBD1 (5 bases). Per germline, CDR1 SNHLY and CDR2 FYNNEI. With 1 base removed from V and 4 bases from J, the gap between germline ends came to 13 bases. This CDR3 comprises 15 residues. The CDR3 region has the DNA TGTGCCAGCAGTGAAGTTGGCACGAGGGGCTATGGCTACACCTTC. This codes for CASSEVGTRGYGYTF.

Regarding this clonotype: A much larger clone lies a single base off, so this may be a read error. The rearrangement links TRBV20-1 to TRBJ2-2, with D maybe TRBD1 (6 bases). Trimming took 6 bases from V and 2 from J, leaving 19 bases between them. This CDR3 has 16 residues. The germline gives CDR1 DFQATT, CDR2 SNEGSKA (reference sequence). The CDR3 loop reads CSAKTGFVSNTGELFF. The CDR3 DNA follows: TGCAGTGCCAAGACAGGTTTTGTGTCTAACACCGGGGAGCTGTTTTTT.

This clonotype was counted a few times. In DNA form, the CDR3 reads TGCAGTGCTAGAGTTTCCCCGGGACGGCTGAACACTGAAGCTTTCTTT. Amino acid sequence: CSARVSPGRLNTEAFF. The chain uses TRBV20-1 and TRBJ1-1; weak D call: TRBD1 (5 bases). The CDR3 is 16 amino acids. Trimming removed 1 base at V and 0 bases at J, with 15 bases between. CDR1 is DFQATT and CDR2 is SNEGSKA in the germline V gene (reference sequence).

The chain uses TRBV5-1 and TRBJ2-7; D uncertain. The V gene's germline CDR1 is SGHRS and CDR2 YFSETQ. There are 13 residues in the CDR3. Trimming pared 0 bases from V and 3 bases from J, leaving 7 bases between. CDR3 amino acids: CASSLVANYEQYF. The CDR3 bases are TGCGCCAGCAGCTTGGTGGCTAACTACGAGCAGTACTTC.